Following are 2 T cell receptor beta chains from one sample sequenced in a study of CD8 T cells in Susac syndrome. cDNA came from approximately 0.5 to 1 ug RNA primed by random hexamers. TCRdb re-derived calls from the immunoSEQ multiplex PCR reads in MiXCR, one entry per CDR3 protein. The sample consists of about 200,000 distinct CDR3 sequences, 95% of them appearing once. What was sequenced was CD4+ T cells from PBMCs. Every receptor here comes from a human donor in good health.

This rearrangement joins TRBV25-1 to TRBJ2-1; 7 bases are shared with TRBD2. The germline CDR1 and CDR2 sequences are MGHDK and SYGVNS. The ends lost 2 bases at V and 9 bases at J; junction bases unmatched: 7. CDR3 size: 14 residues. CDR3 sequence (DNA): TGTGCCAGCAGTGAAAGGGGAGGGCCGGTTGAGCAGTTCTTC. It yields the protein CASSERGGPVEQFF.

The J gene is TRBJ1-4, the V gene TRBV29-1; weak D call: TRBD1 (6 bases). Deletions cut 7 bases from V and 8 bases from J, with 17 bases between. Germline V CDR1 and CDR2: SQVTM, ANQGSEA. This CDR3 is 13 amino acids long. CDR3 sequence reads: CSGQGSVGEKLFF. Written as DNA, the CDR3 is TGCAGCGGCCAGGGGTCGGTCGGAGAAAAACTGTTTTTT.